The present T cell receptor (beta chain) was sequenced within a study of blood T cell repertoires in COVID-19. There are a few counts of this clone. V shed 1 base, J shed 14 bases, and the junction held 6 bases outside the gene matches. Per the germline V gene, CDR1 is SGHAT and CDR2 is FQNNGV. This CDR3 has 13 amino acids. Clones were read by immunoSEQ multiplex PCR, and TCRdb kept only the in-frame ones, dropping some. Of over 70,000 clones in the sample, 80% to 90% were seen once. Sequencing was carried out using peripheral blood. This TCR was sampled from an older man with acute or convalescent COVID-19. V is TRBV11-2 and J is TRBJ2-1; 9 bases align to TRBD2. CDR3 nucleotide sequence: TGTGCCAGCAGCTTAGTTTCCGCGGGGGGGGAGTTCTTC. Its protein is CASSLVSAGGEFF.